This TCR beta chain was obtained from a study of T cells in Graves' hyperthyroidism and ophthalmopathy. Findings and caveats of the study: Most expanded thyroid clonotypes above 0.001 recurred in blood.

Amplification of TCR beta CDR3 regions was performed using RNA transcripts as template. The HTBI primer set drove a first-round RT-PCR of the TCR CDR3. TCRdb re-called the multiplex PCR reads through MiXCR, storing one row per CDR3 protein. The sample has more than 550,000 distinct CDR3 sequences; approximately 15% are singletons. The germline gives CDR1 MDHEN, CDR2 SYDVKM. This CDR3 is 17 amino acids long. Hyperthyroidism had been newly diagnosed in patients aged 18 to 65, and its duration was under 2 months. Diagnoses were established using clinical symptoms, serum thyroxine and TRAb, thyroid ultrasound and orbital computed tomography. With respect to this clonotype: No antigen is known for it. An end of the junction does not agree with germline; a read error may underlie this.

This chain uses TRBV28 with TRBJ1-5; D perhaps matches TRBD1 (5 bases). The receptor was isolated from a middle-aged man with Graves' hyperthyroidism. The sequencing input was blood. The CDR3 sequence is CASSFAGTRRRNQPRHF. The DNA for the CDR3 is TGTGCCAGCAGTTTCGCCGGGACCCGCCGGCGGAATCAGCCCCGGCATTTT.